Sequencing of this TCR beta chain was carried out in a study of human versus mouse CDR3 diversity and MHC coevolution. Whole-study findings and limits: Clonal inequality was lowest in most of the three human donors. On average, humans showed more CDR3 deletions and insertions than mice.

The germline CDR1 and CDR2 sequences are SGHTA and FQGNSA. Trimming pared 2 bases from V and 4 bases from J, leaving 14 bases between. The CDR3 totals 15 residues. As for this clone: Its antigen is currently unknown.

Libraries were prepared by immunoSEQ multiplex PCR; TCRdb keeps only in-frame clonotypes and omits some of them. The sample includes about 73,000 clones, roughly 90% seen only once; the top ten take roughly 0.16%. The TCR originated in a person aged 30 to 69 in good health. V and J are TRBV7-2 and TRBJ1-2, with TRBD1 as a possible D gene (6 bases). The sample comprised naive CD4+ T cells from blood. Subset given: CD45RO-negative CD62L-positive naive CD4 T cells. The CDR3 DNA follows: TGTGCCAGCAGCTTAAGACAGGTCACCCCCTATGGCTACACCTTC. This translates into CASSLRQVTPYGYTF.